Sequencing of this T cell receptor beta chain was carried out in a study of long-term antiretroviral therapy in people with HIV (dated by TCRdb to between 2020 and 2023). With regard to the full study: The earliest samples were collected roughly a decade before the 2015 WHO recommendation for immediate ART, at a time when ART was usually postponed until CD4 counts fell. About 40% of the 30 participants with HIV were female. No cross-contamination during QIAcube processing was shown when test extractions of a monoclonal T-cell line were performed alongside 30 to 40 polyclonal samples. The cohort contributed about 180 cryopreserved PBMC samples from fewer than 35 adults with confirmed HIV infection, collected serially over a mean of approximately six years (range 1-12). This retrospective serial study examined whether starting ART and sustained HIV suppression were associated with changes in the composition and diversity of the TRB repertoire in peripheral blood. Overall study results and their limits: The samples span the years 2004 to 2017, and the ART regimens used at that time may not be as effective as current regimens. Starting ART was linked to a significant rise in TRB diversity, yet even with long-term ART the diversity remained significantly lower than in transplant donor controls. Owing to limited PBMC availability, only the TCR beta chain was sequenced, without alpha chain pairing. Narrower CDR3 length ranges were observed in HIV repertoires than in controls, and an antigen-experienced repertoire with only a slight naive shift after ART was suggested by the network structure. Because cell numbers in pre-ART samples were limited, unsorted PBMC were profiled instead of sorted CD4+ and CD8+ T cells. Expanded TRB clones identified before ART initiation dominated the repertoire across all time points, though the dominance fluctuated and decreased in many PLHIV after ART. Inferences about post-ART repertoire changes are limited because no data were available on ART adherence, viral resistance or therapy changes.

Of note for this clone: The antigen this receptor binds is unknown. Base qualities are not provided; no much larger clone lies one nucleotide away.

The immunoSEQ hsTCRB v3.0 assay was used at survey level resolution to sequence the TRB variable region. A depth of roughly 35,000-55,000 T-cell genomes per sample was targeted for TRB sequencing. Pooled TRB libraries were sequenced on an Illumina MiSeq with a v3 150-cycle kit. As for how the authors treated the data: Analysis of repertoires was carried out in R inside a reproducible Nextflow workflow spanning QC, data transformation and analysis. LymphoSeq2, an R package for exploring AIRR-Seq data, was used to implement the custom analyses. A handful of samples that yielded fewer than 5000 total TRB sequences were excluded, so that approximately 200 HIV repertoires were analyzed. Among the 170 to 200 retained HIV repertoires, 55 to 60 were collected before ART initiation and 120 to 140 after ART initiation. Each repertoire was downsampled to 5000 TRB nucleotide sequences, and summary statistics were averaged across 100 downsampling iterations. TRB sequences were retained for analysis only if CDR3 regions of at least seven amino acids were present. A Shannon entropy-derived clonality score and the Gini coefficient were used to measure diversity. Repertoire networks linked the top 5000 CDR3 amino acid sequences whenever two sequences differed by an edit distance of one. Antigen specificity groups and MHC restriction were predicted for TRB CDR3 amino acid sequences with GLIPH2. Known CMV, EBV, HIV or tissue antigen associations were flagged by matching CDR3 amino acid sequences against VDJdb and McPAS-TCR. Pre-ART, post-ART and control groups were compared with Wilcoxon signed-rank tests and Holm-Bonferroni correction. The table was pulled from immuneACCESS by TCRdb, which kept in-frame rearrangements only. Such tables lose some clones; where checked, under half of the loss comes from unresolved V genes, and the rest has no known cause. V, J and clone size are those of that table, while D and trimming were read from the DNA. This sample gives approximately 27,000 clones in total; roughly 90% of them show up just once. 4.2% of the sample rests with the top ten.

Inclusive of the bounding cysteine and phenylalanine, the CDR3 is 13 residues long. Solely the CDR3 DNA is kept, with 39 bases framed from the first base. The CDR1 and CDR2 encoded by the germline V gene (reference sequence) are LNHDA and SQIVND. V ends up 3 bases short and J 5 bases short, with an unmatched junction base count of 3. Inclusion was restricted to participants for whom at least one PBMC sample before ART initiation and at least two post-ART samples were available. All participants with HIV were treated in the United States of America. Cryopreserved samples of about 0.95-10 million PBMC were thawed and washed before DNA extraction. At the time of the earliest PBMC sample, participants with HIV were aged between about 20 and 60 years. Per participant, PBMC samples came from 1-4 timepoints prior to ART initiation and 2-8 timepoints following ART initiation, for a median of 7 samples. Serial HIV viral load, CD4+ T-cell count, ART history and demographic data were obtained for every participant. Using a Qiagen kit on a QIAcube, genomic DNA was extracted from unsorted PBMC, with samples processed in batches of 12.

This chain is built from TRBV19 and TRBJ2-7; TRBD2 lines up with 8 middle nucleotides. The sequences come from unsorted PBMCs, collected 3.1 years after starting antiretroviral therapy. The clonotype originates from a young man with HIV. The nucleotide sequence is given as TGTGCCAGTAGTATTCAAGCGGGGGACGAGCAGTACTTC. This gives the protein CASSIQAGDEQYF.